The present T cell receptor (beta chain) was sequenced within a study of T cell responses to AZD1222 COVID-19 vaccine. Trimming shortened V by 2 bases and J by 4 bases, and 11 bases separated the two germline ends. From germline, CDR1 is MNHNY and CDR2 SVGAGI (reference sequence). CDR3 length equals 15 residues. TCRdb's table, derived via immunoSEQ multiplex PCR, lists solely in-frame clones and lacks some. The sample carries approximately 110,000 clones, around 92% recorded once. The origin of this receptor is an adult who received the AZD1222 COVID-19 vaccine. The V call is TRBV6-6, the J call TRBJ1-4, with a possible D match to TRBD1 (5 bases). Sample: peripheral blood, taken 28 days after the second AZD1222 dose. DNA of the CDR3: TGTGCCAGCAGTTACGACGGGACCTTTAATGAAAAACTGTTTTTT. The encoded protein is CASSYDGTFNEKLFF.